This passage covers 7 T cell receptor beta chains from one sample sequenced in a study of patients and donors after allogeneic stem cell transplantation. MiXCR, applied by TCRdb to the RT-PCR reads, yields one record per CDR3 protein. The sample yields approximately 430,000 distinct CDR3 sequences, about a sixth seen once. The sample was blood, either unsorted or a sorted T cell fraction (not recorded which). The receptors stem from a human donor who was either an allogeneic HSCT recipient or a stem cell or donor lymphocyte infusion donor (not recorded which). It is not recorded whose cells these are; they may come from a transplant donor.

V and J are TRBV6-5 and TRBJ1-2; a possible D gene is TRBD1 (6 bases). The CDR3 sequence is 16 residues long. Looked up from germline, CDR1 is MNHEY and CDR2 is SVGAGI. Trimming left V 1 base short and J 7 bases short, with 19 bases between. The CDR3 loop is CASSYFWTEVLGGYTF. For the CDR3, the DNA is TGTGCCAGCAGTTACTTTTGGACAGAAGTCTTAGGTGGCTACACCTTC.

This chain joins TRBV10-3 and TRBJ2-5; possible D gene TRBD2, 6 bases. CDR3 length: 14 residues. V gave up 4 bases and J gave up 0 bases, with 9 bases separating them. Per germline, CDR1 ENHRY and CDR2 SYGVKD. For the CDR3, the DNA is TGTGCCATCAGTGGGGGGGACTACCAAGAGACCCAGTACTTC. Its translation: CAISGGDYQETQYF.

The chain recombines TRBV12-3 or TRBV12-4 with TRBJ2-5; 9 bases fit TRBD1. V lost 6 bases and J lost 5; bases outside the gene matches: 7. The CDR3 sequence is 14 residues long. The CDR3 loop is CASRIGQGRETQYF. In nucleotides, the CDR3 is TGTGCCAGCAGGATCGGACAGGGGAGGGAGACCCAGTACTTC.

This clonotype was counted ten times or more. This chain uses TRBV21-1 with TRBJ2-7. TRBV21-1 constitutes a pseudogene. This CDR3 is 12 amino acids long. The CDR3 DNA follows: TGTGCCAGCAGCAAAACTGCTTACGAGCAGTACTTC. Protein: CASSKTAYEQYF.

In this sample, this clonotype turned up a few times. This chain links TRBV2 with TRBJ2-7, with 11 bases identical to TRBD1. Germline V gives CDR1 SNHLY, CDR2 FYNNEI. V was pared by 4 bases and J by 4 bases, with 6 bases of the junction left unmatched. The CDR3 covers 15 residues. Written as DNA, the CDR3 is TGTGCCAGCAGTGCCGGGACAGGGGGATTTTACGAGCAGTACTTC. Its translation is CASSAGTGGFYEQYF.

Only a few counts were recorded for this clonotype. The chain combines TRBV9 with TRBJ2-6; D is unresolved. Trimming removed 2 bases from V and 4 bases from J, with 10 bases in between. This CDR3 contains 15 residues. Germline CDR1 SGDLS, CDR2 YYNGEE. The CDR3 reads CASSVISLGANVLTF. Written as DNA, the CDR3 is TGTGCCAGCAGCGTTATCAGTCTGGGGGCCAACGTCCTGACTTTC.

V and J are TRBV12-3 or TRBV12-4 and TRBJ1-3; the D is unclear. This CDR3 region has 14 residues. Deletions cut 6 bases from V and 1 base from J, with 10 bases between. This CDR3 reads CASSPLGSGNTIYF. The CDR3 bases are TGTGCCAGCAGCCCACTGGGGTCTGGAAACACCATATATTTT.